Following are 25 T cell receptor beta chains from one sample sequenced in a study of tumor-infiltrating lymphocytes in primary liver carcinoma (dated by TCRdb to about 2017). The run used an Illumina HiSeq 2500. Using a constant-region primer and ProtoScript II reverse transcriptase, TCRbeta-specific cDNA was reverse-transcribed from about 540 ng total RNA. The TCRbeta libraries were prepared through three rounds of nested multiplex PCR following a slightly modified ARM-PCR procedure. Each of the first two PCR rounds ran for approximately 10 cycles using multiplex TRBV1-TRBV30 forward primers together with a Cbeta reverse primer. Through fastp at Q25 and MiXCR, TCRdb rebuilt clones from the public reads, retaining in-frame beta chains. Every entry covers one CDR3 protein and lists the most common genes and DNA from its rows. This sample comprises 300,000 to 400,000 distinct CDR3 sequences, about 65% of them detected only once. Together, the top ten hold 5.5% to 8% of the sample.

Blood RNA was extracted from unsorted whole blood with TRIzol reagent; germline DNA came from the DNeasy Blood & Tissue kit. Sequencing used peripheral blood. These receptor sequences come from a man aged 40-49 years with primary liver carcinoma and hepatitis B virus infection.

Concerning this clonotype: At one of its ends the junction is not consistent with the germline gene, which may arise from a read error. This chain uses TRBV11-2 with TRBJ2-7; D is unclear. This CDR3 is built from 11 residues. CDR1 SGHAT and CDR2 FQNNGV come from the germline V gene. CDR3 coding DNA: TGTGCCAACAGCTTGAATGACGAAAATTACTTC. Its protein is CANSLNDENYF.

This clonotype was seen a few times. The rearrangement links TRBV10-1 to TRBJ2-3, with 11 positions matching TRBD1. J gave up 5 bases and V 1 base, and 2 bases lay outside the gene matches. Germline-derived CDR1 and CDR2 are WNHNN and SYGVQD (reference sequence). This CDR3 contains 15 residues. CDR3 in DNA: TGCGCCAGCAGTGAGTTGGACAGGGGGCGAGATACGCAGTATTTT. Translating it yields CASSELDRGRDTQYF.

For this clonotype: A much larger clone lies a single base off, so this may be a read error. The CDR3 region has the DNA TGTGCCATCAGTGAGAGACCCACGGCAGAGGATGAGCAGTTCTTC. Protein product: CAISERPTAEDEQFF. This rearrangement joins TRBV10-3 to TRBJ2-1; D is undetermined. The V gene's germline CDR1 is ENHRY and CDR2 SYGVKD. Between the trimmed V and J ends, which lost 2 bases and 8 bases, there was a span of 16 bases. CDR3 length: 15 residues.

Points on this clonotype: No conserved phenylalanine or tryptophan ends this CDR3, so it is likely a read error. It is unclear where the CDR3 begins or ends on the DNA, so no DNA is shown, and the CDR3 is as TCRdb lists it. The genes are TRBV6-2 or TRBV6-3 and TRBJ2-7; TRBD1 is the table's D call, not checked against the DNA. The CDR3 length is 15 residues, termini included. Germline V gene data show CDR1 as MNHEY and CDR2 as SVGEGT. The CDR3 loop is CASSPLAGAPQEEYL.

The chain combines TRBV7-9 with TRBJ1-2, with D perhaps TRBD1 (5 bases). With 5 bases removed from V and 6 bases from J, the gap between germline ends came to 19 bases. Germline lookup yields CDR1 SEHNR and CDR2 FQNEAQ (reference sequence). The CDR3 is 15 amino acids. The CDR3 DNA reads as TGTGCCAGCAGCCGAGCGGGTACCGACAGTGATGGCTACACCTTC. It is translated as CASSRAGTDSDGYTF.

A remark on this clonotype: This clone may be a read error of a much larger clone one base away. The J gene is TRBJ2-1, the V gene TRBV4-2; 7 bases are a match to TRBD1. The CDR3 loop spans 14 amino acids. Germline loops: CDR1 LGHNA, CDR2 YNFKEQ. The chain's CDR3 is CASSQSGTDNEKFF. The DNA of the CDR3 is TGTGCCAGCAGCCAGTCCGGGACAGATAATGAGAAGTTCTTC.

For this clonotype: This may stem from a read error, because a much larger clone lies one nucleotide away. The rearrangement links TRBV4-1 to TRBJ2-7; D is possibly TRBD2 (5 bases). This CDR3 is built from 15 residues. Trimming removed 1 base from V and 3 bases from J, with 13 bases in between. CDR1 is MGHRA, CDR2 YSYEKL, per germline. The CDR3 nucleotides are TGCGCCAGCAGCCAAGGGCGAGGGCGGCGCTACGAGCAGTACTTC. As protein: CASSQGRGRRYEQYF.

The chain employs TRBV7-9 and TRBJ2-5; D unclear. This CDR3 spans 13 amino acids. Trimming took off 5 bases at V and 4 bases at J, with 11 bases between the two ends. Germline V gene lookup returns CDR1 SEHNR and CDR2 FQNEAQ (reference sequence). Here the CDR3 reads CASSPYTLETQYF. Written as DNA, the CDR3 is TGTGCCAGCAGCCCGTATACGTTAGAGACCCAGTACTTC.

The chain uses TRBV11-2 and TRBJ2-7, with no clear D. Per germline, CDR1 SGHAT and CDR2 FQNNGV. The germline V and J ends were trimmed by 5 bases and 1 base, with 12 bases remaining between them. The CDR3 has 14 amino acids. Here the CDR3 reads CASSERWGSYEQYF. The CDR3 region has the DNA TGTGCCAGCAGCGAGAGGTGGGGTTCCTACGAGCAGTACTTC.

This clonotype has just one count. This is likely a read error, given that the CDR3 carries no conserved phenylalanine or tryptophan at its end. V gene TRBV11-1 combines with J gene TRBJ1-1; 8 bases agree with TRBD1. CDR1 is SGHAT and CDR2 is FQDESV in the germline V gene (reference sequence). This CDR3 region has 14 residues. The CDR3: CAISLTGDSTEAFY. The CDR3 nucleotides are TGTGCCATCAGCTTGACAGGGGACAGTACTGAAGCTTTCTAT.

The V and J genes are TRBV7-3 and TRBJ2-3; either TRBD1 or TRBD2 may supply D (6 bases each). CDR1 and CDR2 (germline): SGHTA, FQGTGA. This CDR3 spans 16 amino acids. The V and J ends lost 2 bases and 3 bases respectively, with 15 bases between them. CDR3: CASSLRGGLGTDTQYF. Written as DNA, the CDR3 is TGTGCCAGCAGCTTACGAGGGGGACTCGGTACAGATACGCAGTATTTT.

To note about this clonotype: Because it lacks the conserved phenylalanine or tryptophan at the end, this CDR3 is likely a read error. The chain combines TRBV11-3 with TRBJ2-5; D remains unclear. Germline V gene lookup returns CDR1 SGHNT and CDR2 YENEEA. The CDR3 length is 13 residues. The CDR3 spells CASSPDQQETQYL. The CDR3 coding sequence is TGTGCCAGTAGCCCGGACCAACAAGAGACTCAGTACTTA.

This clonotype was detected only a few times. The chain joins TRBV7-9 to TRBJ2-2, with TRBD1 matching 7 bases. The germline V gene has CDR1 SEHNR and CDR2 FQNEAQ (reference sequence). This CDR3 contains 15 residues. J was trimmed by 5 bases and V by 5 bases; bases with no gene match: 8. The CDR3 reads CASSTTGPGTGELFF. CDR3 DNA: TGTGCCAGCAGCACGACAGGGCCGGGGACCGGGGAGCTGTTTTTT.

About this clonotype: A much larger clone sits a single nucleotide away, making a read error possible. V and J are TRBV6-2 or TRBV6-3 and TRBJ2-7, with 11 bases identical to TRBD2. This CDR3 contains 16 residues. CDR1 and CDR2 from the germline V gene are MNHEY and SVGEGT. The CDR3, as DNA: TGTACCAGCAGTTACTCGATACTAGCGGGAGTTTCCGAGCAGTACTTC. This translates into CTSSYSILAGVSEQYF.

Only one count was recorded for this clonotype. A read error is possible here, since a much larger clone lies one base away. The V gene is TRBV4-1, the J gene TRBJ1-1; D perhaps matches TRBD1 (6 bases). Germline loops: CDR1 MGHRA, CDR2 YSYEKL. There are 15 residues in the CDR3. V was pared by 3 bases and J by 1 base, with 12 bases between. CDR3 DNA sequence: TGCGCCAGCAGCCATGGGCAGGGGCAGAACACTGAAGCTTTCTTT. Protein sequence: CASSHGQGQNTEAFF.

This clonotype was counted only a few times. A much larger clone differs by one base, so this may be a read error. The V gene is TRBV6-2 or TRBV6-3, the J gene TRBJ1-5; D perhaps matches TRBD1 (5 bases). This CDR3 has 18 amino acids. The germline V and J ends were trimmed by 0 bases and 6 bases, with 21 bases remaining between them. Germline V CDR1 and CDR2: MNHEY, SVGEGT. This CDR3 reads CASSYSFLNRRDGQPQHF. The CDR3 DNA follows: TGTGCCAGCAGTTACTCTTTCCTTAACAGGAGGGACGGTCAGCCCCAGCATTTT.

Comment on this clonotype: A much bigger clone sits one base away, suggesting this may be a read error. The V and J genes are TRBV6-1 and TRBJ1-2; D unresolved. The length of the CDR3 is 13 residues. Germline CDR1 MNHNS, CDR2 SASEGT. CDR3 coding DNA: TGTGTCAGCAGTGAAGCTAGGAGTGGTGGCTACACCTTC. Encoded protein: CVSSEARSGGYTF.

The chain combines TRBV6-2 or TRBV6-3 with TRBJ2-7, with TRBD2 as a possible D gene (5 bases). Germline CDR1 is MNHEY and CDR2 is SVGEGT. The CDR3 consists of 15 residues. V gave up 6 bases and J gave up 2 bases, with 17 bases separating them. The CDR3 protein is CASRPPGSGAYEQYF. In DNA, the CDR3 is TGTGCCAGCAGACCCCCGGGGAGCGGAGCCTACGAGCAGTACTTC.

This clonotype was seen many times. The CDR3 sequence is CSVDEGGGYGYTF. In nucleotides, the CDR3 is TGCAGCGTTGATGAGGGGGGAGGCTATGGCTACACCTTC. The gene calls are TRBV29-1 and TRBJ1-2; tentative D call: TRBD1 (6 bases). The V gene's germline CDR1 is SQVTM and CDR2 ANQGSEA. V was clipped by 3 bases and J by 4 bases, with 12 bases between them. There are 13 residues in the CDR3. The whole variable domain, filled in from reference TRBV29-1 and TRBJ1-2, reads SAVISQKPSRDICQRGTSLTIQCQVDSQVTMMFWYRQQPGQSLTLIATANQGSEATYESGFVIDKFPISRPNLTFSTLTVSNMSPEDSSIYLCSVDEGGGYGYTFGSGTRLTVV.

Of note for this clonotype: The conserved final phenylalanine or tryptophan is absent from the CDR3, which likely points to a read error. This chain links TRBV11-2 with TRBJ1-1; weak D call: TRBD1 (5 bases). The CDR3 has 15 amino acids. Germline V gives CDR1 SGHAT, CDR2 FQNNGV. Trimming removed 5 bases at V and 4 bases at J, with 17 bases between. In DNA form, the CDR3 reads TGTGCCAGCAGCACCATACAGGCGTCCCTCACTGAAGCTTTCCTT. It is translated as CASSTIQASLTEAFL.

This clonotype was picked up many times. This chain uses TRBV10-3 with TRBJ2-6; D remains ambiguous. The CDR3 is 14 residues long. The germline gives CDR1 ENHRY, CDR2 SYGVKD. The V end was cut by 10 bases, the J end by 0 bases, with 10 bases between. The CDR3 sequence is CATFDNSGANVLTF. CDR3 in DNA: TGTGCCACGTTTGACAACTCTGGGGCCAACGTCCTGACTTTC.

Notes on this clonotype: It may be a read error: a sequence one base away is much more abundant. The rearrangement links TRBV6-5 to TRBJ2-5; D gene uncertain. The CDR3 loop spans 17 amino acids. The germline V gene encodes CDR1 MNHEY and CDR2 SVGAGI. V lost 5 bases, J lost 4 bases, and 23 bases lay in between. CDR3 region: CASSQRVRWFGSETQYF. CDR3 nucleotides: TGTGCCAGCAGTCAACGGGTACGGTGGTTTGGCTCAGAGACCCAGTACTTC.

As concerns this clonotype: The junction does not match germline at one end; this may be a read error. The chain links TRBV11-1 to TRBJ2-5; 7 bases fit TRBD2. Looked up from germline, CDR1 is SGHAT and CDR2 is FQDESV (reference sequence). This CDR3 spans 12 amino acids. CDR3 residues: CTSRKGRETQYF. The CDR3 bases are TGTACCAGCAGGAAAGGGAGGGAGACACAGTACTTC.

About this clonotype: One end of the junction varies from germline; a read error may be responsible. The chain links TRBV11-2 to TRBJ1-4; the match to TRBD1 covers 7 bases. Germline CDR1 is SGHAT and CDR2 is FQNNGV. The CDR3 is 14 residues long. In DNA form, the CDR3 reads TGTGTCAGCAGCGTTACAGGGGTCAATGAAAAATTGTTTTTT. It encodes CVSSVTGVNEKLFF.

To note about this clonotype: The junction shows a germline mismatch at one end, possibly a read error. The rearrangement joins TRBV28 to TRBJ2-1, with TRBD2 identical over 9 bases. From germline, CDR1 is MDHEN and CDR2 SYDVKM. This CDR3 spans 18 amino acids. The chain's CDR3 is CASSLWLAGRSSYNEQSF. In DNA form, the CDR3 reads TGTGCCAGCAGTTTATGGCTAGCGGGAAGGAGCTCCTACAATGAGCAGTCCTTC.